Below, one T cell receptor (beta chain) is given with its context. The sample is drawn from a study of cytomegalovirus exposure and HLA in healthy donors. Background on the study: In terms of ancestry, the Caucasian-associated cluster contained 80% to 90% of the approximately 400 genotyped donors.

Germline CDR1 and CDR2: MGHRA and YSYEKL. Trimming at V came to 1 base and at J to 0 bases, leaving 8 bases not matched to a gene. The CDR3 spans 17 residues. The study ran its PCR with 60 Vbeta and 13 Jbeta primers. Data came from immunoSEQ multiplex PCR; TCRdb stores just in-frame clones and leaves some out. The table shows approximately 220,000 clones, with approximately 80% occurring only once. This rearrangement joins TRBV4-1 to TRBJ2-7; 8 nucleotides match TRBD2. The source of this sequence is a man aged 40-49 years in good health and CMV-seronegative. Sequencing was done on a sample of PBMCs. The CDR3 sequence is CASSQVRASGLSYEQYF. The CDR3 bases are TGCGCCAGCAGCCAAGTTCGGGCTAGCGGGCTCTCCTACGAGCAGTACTTC.